This TCR beta chain was captured in a study of identical twins. The CDR3 sequence is 16 residues long. V was clipped by 6 bases and J by 2 bases, with 18 bases between them. On this clonotype: A much bigger clone sits one base away, suggesting this may be a read error.

TCRdb called the 5' RACE reads again in MiXCR, with one record for every CDR3 protein. The profile shows about 700,000 distinct CDR3 sequences, around 6% of them singletons. Material: naive T cells sorted from blood. The chain recombines TRBV12-3 or TRBV12-4 with TRBJ2-3, with a weak D call TRBD2 (8 bases). This clonotype was sampled from a man aged 18-30 years in good health. The CDR3 nucleotides read TGTGCCAGCAGCCCCGGGAGGGGGCATACCACAGATACGCAGTATTTT. This sequence encodes CASSPGRGHTTDTQYF.